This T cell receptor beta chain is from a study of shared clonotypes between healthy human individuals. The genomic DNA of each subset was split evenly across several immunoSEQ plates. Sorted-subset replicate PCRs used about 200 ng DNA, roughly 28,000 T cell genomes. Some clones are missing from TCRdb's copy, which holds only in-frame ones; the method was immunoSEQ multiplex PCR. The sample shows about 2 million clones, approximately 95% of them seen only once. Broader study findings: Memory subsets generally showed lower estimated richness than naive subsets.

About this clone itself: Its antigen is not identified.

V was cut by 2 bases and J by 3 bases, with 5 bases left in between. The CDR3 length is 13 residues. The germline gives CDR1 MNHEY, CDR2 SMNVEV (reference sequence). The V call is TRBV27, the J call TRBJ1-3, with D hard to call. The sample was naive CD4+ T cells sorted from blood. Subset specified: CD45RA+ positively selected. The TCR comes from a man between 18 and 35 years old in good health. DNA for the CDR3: TGTGCCAGCAGTTTAGGCCTTGGAAACACCATATATTTT. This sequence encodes CASSLGLGNTIYF.